This TCR beta chain stems from a study of cytomegalovirus exposure and HLA in healthy donors. Germline CDR1 is SNHLY and CDR2 is FYNNEI. The CDR3 has 16 residues. J gave up 7 bases and V 2 bases, and 9 bases lay outside the gene matches. Amplification used 60 Vbeta primers and 13 Jbeta primers. TCRdb keeps only in-frame clones here, not all; method: immunoSEQ multiplex PCR. This table has approximately 90,000 clones, over 60% appearing once. The rearrangement uses TRBV2 and TRBJ2-2; the match to TRBD1 covers 8 bases. The material sequenced was PBMCs. The receptor's source is a man aged 25-45 years in good health and CMV-seronegative. Written as DNA, the CDR3 is TGTGCCAGCAGTGAATTCGGACAGGGCCTTTTCGGGGAGCTGTTTTTT. This sequence encodes CASSEFGQGLFGELFF.